The 11 T cell receptor beta chains below all came from one sample that was sequenced in a study of response to subunit inactivated influenza vaccine. TCRdb itself ran the RT-PCR reads through MiXCR, one entry per CDR3 protein. The profile shows around 540,000 distinct CDR3 sequences, approximately 10% of them singletons. Sequenced material: PBMCs from blood, taken on the day of vaccination. The receptors here all came from a man between 45 and 60 years old who received an inactivated influenza vaccine.

The table lists this clonotype with many counts. The CDR3 region is CASSPTVGNEQFF. The CDR3 DNA is TGTGCCAGCAGTCCAACGGTGGGCAATGAGCAGTTCTTC. This chain links TRBV12-3 or TRBV12-4 with TRBJ2-1; D is uncertain. V was cut by 5 bases and J by 6 bases, with 11 bases left in between. This CDR3 is built from 13 residues.

The chain joins TRBV30 to TRBJ2-7; 10 bases line up with TRBD1. The CDR3 loop spans 14 amino acids. The germline CDR1 and CDR2 sequences are GTSNPN and SVGIG (reference sequence). Germline trimming cut 5 bases from V and 5 bases from J; bases unmatched to any gene: 9. CDR3 in DNA: TGTGCCTGGGCCCAACCGGGACAGGGGAACGAGCAGTACTTC. Protein sequence: CAWAQPGQGNEQYF.

This clonotype was seen only a few times. The rearrangement joins TRBV5-5 to TRBJ1-5, with D tentatively TRBD1 (5 bases). Germline V gene data show CDR1 as SGHKS and CDR2 as YYEKEE (reference sequence). The CDR3 has 17 amino acids. Deletions cut 4 bases from V and 1 base from J, with 18 bases between. The CDR3 region has the DNA TGTGCCAGCAGCCCTCTTGGGGGGGACTCCAGCAATCAGCCCCAGCATTTT. Translation gives CASSPLGGDSSNQPQHF.

The chain employs TRBV12-3 or TRBV12-4 and TRBJ1-2; the D gene is possibly TRBD1 (6 bases). The CDR3 loop spans 13 amino acids. The V end lost 6 bases, the J end lost 13 bases, and 21 bases lay between the germline ends. CDR3: CASRIGGGRLLTF. As DNA, the CDR3 is TGTGCCAGCAGAATAGGGGGGGGGCGCCTACTCACCTTC.

The gene calls are TRBV7-2 and TRBJ2-7, with 9 bases fitting TRBD2. Germline V lookup: CDR1 SGHTA, CDR2 FQGNSA. The CDR3 runs to 15 residues. J gave up 3 bases and V 0 bases, and 3 bases lay outside the gene matches. The CDR3 here is CASSLASTSGYEQYF. Written as DNA, the CDR3 is TGTGCCAGCAGCTTAGCGTCGACTAGCGGCTACGAGCAGTACTTC.

This clonotype was found a few times. The chain couples TRBV4-3 to TRBJ2-3, with D unresolved. The CDR3 has 14 residues. Germline CDR1 reads LGHNA; CDR2 reads YSLEER. Trimming shortened V by 0 bases and J by 3 bases, and 7 bases separated the two germline ends. The CDR3, as DNA: TGCGCCAGCAGCCAAGAATGGCGGACAGATACGCAGTATTTT. Its protein product is CASSQEWRTDTQYF.

This clonotype appeared a few times. This sequence joins TRBV15 and TRBJ2-1; 11 bases fit TRBD2. The CDR3 extends over 16 amino acids. Germline-derived CDR1 and CDR2 are LNHNV and YYDKDF (reference sequence). V shed 5 bases, J shed 2 bases, and the junction held 5 bases outside the gene matches. CDR3 nucleotides: TGTGCCACCAGCGGGGGGACTAGCGGAACCTACAATGAGCAGTTCTTC. It encodes CATSGGTSGTYNEQFF. Together with reference TRBV15 and TRBJ2-1, the CDR3 gives the full variable domain: DAMVIQNPRYQVTQFGKPVTLSCSQTLNHNVMYWYQQKSSQAPKLLFHYYDKDFNNEADTPDNFQSRRPNTSFCFLDIRSPGLGDTAMYLCATSGGTSGTYNEQFFGPGTRLTVL.

V usage is TRBV5-1 and J usage is TRBJ2-5; TRBD1 aligns across 10 bases. V trimming: 2 bases; J trimming: 5 bases; junction bases outside the gene matches: 12. The CDR3 totals 17 residues. CDR1 and CDR2 (germline): SGHRS, YFSETQ. CDR3 bases: TGCGCCAGCAGCTTCGGACAGGGGGGAATATCGGGCGAGACCCAGTACTTC. Protein: CASSFGQGGISGETQYF.

This clonotype occurred a few times. The genes are TRBV5-1 and TRBJ2-7, with D perhaps assigned TRBD1 or TRBD2 (5 bases each). Germline V gene lookup returns CDR1 SGHRS and CDR2 YFSETQ. The CDR3 spans 14 residues. Trimming removed 4 bases from V and 3 bases from J, with 14 bases in between. CDR3 sequence (DNA): TGCGCCAGCAGCCCTCGAACGGGGCGCTACGAGCAGTACTTC. Residues: CASSPRTGRYEQYF.

The table lists this clonotype with a few counts. This chain links TRBV11-2 with TRBJ2-3, with D perhaps TRBD1 or TRBD2 (5 bases each). From germline, CDR1 is SGHAT and CDR2 FQNNGV. V lost 3 bases, J lost 6 bases, and 19 bases lay in between. This CDR3 spans 16 amino acids. The CDR3 region has the DNA TGTGCCAGCAGCTTCAACCCTCAGGGTACGGGGGATACGCAGTATTTT. As protein: CASSFNPQGTGDTQYF.

The V and J genes are TRBV9 and TRBJ2-3; 8 nucleotides agree with TRBD1. J was trimmed by 7 bases and V by 0 bases; bases with no gene match: 10. Per germline, CDR1 SGDLS and CDR2 YYNGEE. This CDR3 has 16 amino acids. The CDR3 sequence: CASSVAYGTGSYTQYF. The CDR3 DNA reads TGTGCCAGCAGCGTAGCTTATGGGACAGGCAGCTATACGCAGTATTTT.